Listed below are T cell receptor beta chains from one sample, sequenced in a study of post-analysis software for immune sequencing data. TCRdb re-called the PCR reads through MiXCR, storing one row per CDR3 protein. This sample yields over 700,000 distinct CDR3 sequences, of which about 27% are seen a single time; approximately 0.55% belongs to the top ten. Source material: blood. The receptors here all came from a girl between 10 and 17 years old with multiple sclerosis. Both conserved end residues are part of each CDR3. Fields, in order: J gene, D gene, V gene, clone size, CDR3 protein, CDR3 DNA. A D gene is named only where the DNA matches it firmly. A clone size is listed for some rows: how often the clone was seen (once, few, many), or a class if it is expanded.

J gene: TRBJ1-2
D gene: .
V gene: TRBV12-3/TRBV12-4
clone size: many
CDR3 protein: CASSPGDLIYGYTF
CDR3 DNA: TGTGCCAGCAGTCCCGGGGACCTCATCTATGGCTACACCTTC

J gene: TRBJ2-3
D gene: .
V gene: TRBV19
clone size: .
CDR3 protein: CASSPIHDRDTDTQYF
CDR3 DNA: TGTGCCAGTAGCCCTATCCACGACAGAGACACAGATACGCAGTATTTT

J gene: TRBJ2-1
D gene: .
V gene: TRBV6-2/TRBV6-3
clone size: .
CDR3 protein: CATRGNRHYNEQFF
CDR3 DNA: TGTGCCACCCGTGGGAACAGACACTACAATGAGCAGTTCTTC

J gene: TRBJ2-5
D gene: TRBD1
V gene: TRBV7-9
clone size: few
CDR3 protein: CASSPRDRGRETQYF
CDR3 DNA: TGTGCCAGCAGCCCCCGGGACAGGGGAAGAGAGACCCAGTACTTC

J gene: TRBJ1-1
D gene: .
V gene: TRBV7-9
clone size: many
CDR3 protein: CASSSAGAMNTEAFF
CDR3 DNA: TGTGCCAGCAGTTCCGCCGGGGCAATGAACACTGAAGCTTTCTTT

J gene: TRBJ2-5
D gene: .
V gene: TRBV7-9
clone size: .
CDR3 protein: CASSSLRRGFGETQYF
CDR3 DNA: TGTGCCAGCAGCTCTCTACGTCGAGGTTTTGGGGAGACCCAGTACTTC

J gene: TRBJ1-6
D gene: .
V gene: TRBV4-3
clone size: few
CDR3 protein: CASSQLSRLGTFSPLHF
CDR3 DNA: TGCGCCAGCAGCCAACTTTCTCGTCTGGGGACTTTTTCACCCCTCCACTTT

J gene: TRBJ2-1
D gene: .
V gene: TRBV10-3
clone size: .
CDR3 protein: CATQGSLYNEQFF
CDR3 DNA: TGTGCCACCCAGGGTTCCCTCTACAATGAGCAGTTCTTC

J gene: TRBJ1-2
D gene: .
V gene: TRBV27
clone size: .
CDR3 protein: CASAAEGLWGYTF
CDR3 DNA: TGTGCCAGCGCGGCGGAAGGGCTATGGGGCTACACCTTC

J gene: TRBJ1-5
D gene: .
V gene: TRBV6-5
clone size: .
CDR3 protein: CASSESGFNQPQHF
CDR3 DNA: TGCGCCAGCAGTGAGTCTGGATTCAATCAGCCCCAGCATTTT

J gene: TRBJ1-5
D gene: .
V gene: TRBV2
clone size: .
CDR3 protein: CASSDGSEYSNQPQHF
CDR3 DNA: TGTGCCAGCAGTGACGGTTCAGAGTATAGCAATCAGCCCCAGCATTTT

J gene: TRBJ1-6
D gene: .
V gene: TRBV28
clone size: .
CDR3 protein: CASSTPGGLGSPLHF
CDR3 DNA: TGTGCCAGCAGCACCCCCGGGGGCTTGGGTTCACCCCTCCACTTT

J gene: TRBJ2-5
D gene: TRBD1
V gene: TRBV2
clone size: .
CDR3 protein: CASPGDRGRRETQYF
CDR3 DNA: TGTGCCAGCCCTGGTGACAGGGGGCGTAGGGAGACCCAGTACTTC

J gene: TRBJ1-4
D gene: .
V gene: TRBV28
clone size: .
CDR3 protein: CASKTRGHYEKLFF
CDR3 DNA: TGTGCCAGCAAAACCAGGGGACACTATGAAAAACTGTTTTTT

J gene: TRBJ1-2
D gene: .
V gene: TRBV5-1
clone size: few
CDR3 protein: CASSLDFYGYTF
CDR3 DNA: TGCGCCAGCAGCTTGGATTTCTATGGCTACACCTTC

J gene: TRBJ2-7
D gene: .
V gene: TRBV5-1
clone size: few
CDR3 protein: CASSLAGIADEQYF
CDR3 DNA: TGCGCCAGCAGCTTGGCGGGGATAGCGGACGAGCAGTACTTC

J gene: TRBJ2-3
D gene: TRBD2
V gene: TRBV24-1
clone size: .
CDR3 protein: CATLGRGASTDTQYF
CDR3 DNA: TGTGCCACCCTCGGGCGGGGGGCCAGCACAGATACGCAGTATTTT

J gene: TRBJ2-3
D gene: TRBD1
V gene: TRBV6-6
clone size: .
CDR3 protein: CASSSHEDREVANTQYF
CDR3 DNA: TGTGCCAGCAGTTCCCACGAGGACAGGGAAGTCGCAAATACGCAGTATTTT

J gene: TRBJ2-5
D gene: .
V gene: TRBV24-1
clone size: once
CDR3 protein: CATSPGGQGHGETQYF
CDR3 DNA: TGTGCCACCAGTCCGGGAGGACAGGGTCATGGAGAGACCCAGTACTTC

J gene: TRBJ2-1
D gene: .
V gene: TRBV2
clone size: few
CDR3 protein: CASRSHNEQFF
CDR3 DNA: TGTGCCAGTCGGTCCCACAATGAGCAGTTCTTC

J gene: TRBJ2-1
D gene: .
V gene: TRBV20-1
clone size: many
CDR3 protein: CSARDPQSYNEQFF
CDR3 DNA: TGCAGTGCTAGAGATCCCCAGTCATACAATGAGCAGTTCTTC

J gene: TRBJ2-5
D gene: .
V gene: TRBV20-1
clone size: .
CDR3 protein: CSARDSEREEETQYF
CDR3 DNA: TGCAGTGCTAGAGATTCAGAGAGGGAGGAAGAGACCCAGTACTTC

J gene: TRBJ1-5
D gene: TRBD1
V gene: TRBV10-3
clone size: .
CDR3 protein: CAISSTGGNQPQHF
CDR3 DNA: TGTGCCATCAGTTCCACAGGGGGCAATCAGCCCCAGCATTTT

J gene: TRBJ2-1
D gene: TRBD2
V gene: TRBV29-1
clone size: .
CDR3 protein: CTTEGAGGFEQFF
CDR3 DNA: TGCACCACCGAAGGGGCGGGAGGGTTTGAGCAGTTCTTC

J gene: TRBJ2-7
D gene: .
V gene: TRBV29-1
clone size: few
CDR3 protein: CSVVSGAPGEQYF
CDR3 DNA: TGCAGCGTTGTATCGGGGGCTCCGGGCGAGCAGTACTTC

J gene: TRBJ2-7
D gene: .
V gene: TRBV14
clone size: .
CDR3 protein: CASSQEGRGGSYEQYF
CDR3 DNA: TGTGCCAGCAGCCAAGAAGGCAGGGGGGGCTCCTACGAGCAGTACTTC

J gene: TRBJ2-2
D gene: .
V gene: TRBV10-2
clone size: .
CDR3 protein: CASSASHSTGELFF
CDR3 DNA: TGCGCCAGCAGTGCCAGCCATTCTACCGGGGAGCTGTTTTTT

J gene: TRBJ2-1
D gene: .
V gene: TRBV27
clone size: few
CDR3 protein: CASSPGTGRSEQFF
CDR3 DNA: TGTGCCAGCAGTCCCGGGACCGGCCGGTCCGAGCAGTTCTTC

J gene: TRBJ2-1
D gene: TRBD2
V gene: TRBV6-2/TRBV6-3
clone size: few
CDR3 protein: CASSPRGLADEQFF
CDR3 DNA: TGTGCCAGCAGTCCGAGAGGACTAGCGGACGAGCAGTTCTTC

J gene: TRBJ2-3
D gene: .
V gene: TRBV5-1
clone size: .
CDR3 protein: CASSLEGALDTQYF
CDR3 DNA: TGCGCCAGCAGCTTGGAAGGGGCATTAGATACGCAGTATTTT

J gene: TRBJ2-1
D gene: TRBD2
V gene: TRBV5-6
clone size: .
CDR3 protein: CASRSTSGGFYNEQFF
CDR3 DNA: TGTGCCAGCAGATCGACTAGCGGGGGGTTCTACAATGAGCAGTTCTTC

J gene: TRBJ2-5
D gene: .
V gene: TRBV20-1
clone size: many
CDR3 protein: CSAPGQGQETQYF
CDR3 DNA: TGCAGTGCCCCAGGACAAGGCCAAGAGACCCAGTACTTC

J gene: TRBJ1-1
D gene: .
V gene: TRBV10-1
clone size: .
CDR3 protein: CASPSRGFGTEAFF
CDR3 DNA: TGCGCCAGCCCGAGTCGGGGCTTCGGCACTGAAGCTTTCTTT

J gene: TRBJ2-1
D gene: TRBD2
V gene: TRBV20-1
clone size: .
CDR3 protein: CSAWPSGSPNEQFF
CDR3 DNA: TGCAGTGCTTGGCCTAGCGGGAGCCCCAATGAGCAGTTCTTC

J gene: TRBJ2-5
D gene: .
V gene: TRBV7-2
clone size: few
CDR3 protein: CASSPRVQRETQYF
CDR3 DNA: TGTGCCAGCAGCCCAAGGGTCCAGCGGGAGACCCAGTACTTC

J gene: TRBJ1-2
D gene: .
V gene: TRBV7-2
clone size: few
CDR3 protein: CASSSPWRTELDGYTF
CDR3 DNA: TGTGCCAGCAGCTCGCCTTGGAGAACGGAGTTGGATGGCTACACCTTC

J gene: TRBJ2-2
D gene: .
V gene: TRBV12-3/TRBV12-4
clone size: .
CDR3 protein: CASSSQGIGTGELFF
CDR3 DNA: TGTGCCAGCAGTTCCCAGGGGATAGGCACCGGGGAGCTGTTTTTT

J gene: TRBJ1-1
D gene: .
V gene: TRBV3-1
clone size: .
CDR3 protein: CASSQVGAGTEAFF
CDR3 DNA: TGTGCCAGCAGCCAAGTAGGGGCGGGGACTGAAGCTTTCTTT

J gene: TRBJ2-5
D gene: .
V gene: TRBV29-1
clone size: many
CDR3 protein: CSVDPNEETQYF
CDR3 DNA: TGCAGCGTTGACCCTAACGAAGAGACCCAGTACTTC

J gene: TRBJ2-5
D gene: TRBD2
V gene: TRBV27
clone size: .
CDR3 protein: CASSPGLAGTVETQYF
CDR3 DNA: TGTGCCAGCAGTCCCGGACTAGCGGGAACCGTAGAGACCCAGTACTTC

J gene: TRBJ2-1
D gene: .
V gene: TRBV20-1
clone size: .
CDR3 protein: CSASSRSYNEQFF
CDR3 DNA: TGCAGTGCTTCTAGCCGCTCCTACAATGAGCAGTTCTTC

J gene: TRBJ2-3
D gene: TRBD2
V gene: TRBV10-3
clone size: .
CDR3 protein: CAITASGTPLTDTQYF
CDR3 DNA: TGTGCCATCACGGCTAGCGGGACGCCACTTACAGATACGCAGTATTTT

J gene: TRBJ1-4
D gene: TRBD1
V gene: TRBV4-1
clone size: .
CDR3 protein: CASSQAPGQGPMGEKLFF
CDR3 DNA: TGCGCCAGCAGCCAAGCTCCGGGACAGGGTCCGATGGGTGAAAAACTGTTTTTT

J gene: TRBJ1-2
D gene: .
V gene: TRBV2
clone size: .
CDR3 protein: CASSRVGDQTDGYTF
CDR3 DNA: TGTGCCAGCAGTCGGGTAGGGGACCAGACGGATGGCTACACCTTC

J gene: TRBJ1-5
D gene: .
V gene: TRBV27
clone size: few
CDR3 protein: CASSPEVGGQQPQHF
CDR3 DNA: TGTGCCAGCAGTCCTGAGGTCGGGGGGCAACAGCCCCAGCATTTT

J gene: TRBJ1-2
D gene: .
V gene: TRBV28
clone size: few
CDR3 protein: CASRSFDGYTF
CDR3 DNA: TGTGCCAGCAGATCTTTTGACGGCTACACCTTC

J gene: TRBJ2-1
D gene: .
V gene: TRBV11-3
clone size: .
CDR3 protein: CASSLGIYNEQFF
CDR3 DNA: TGTGCCAGCAGCTTAGGGATATACAATGAGCAGTTCTTC

J gene: TRBJ2-7
D gene: .
V gene: TRBV20-1
clone size: .
CDR3 protein: CSAREGGTVSYEQYF
CDR3 DNA: TGCAGTGCTAGGGAGGGGGGGACCGTCTCCTACGAGCAGTACTTC

J gene: TRBJ2-1
D gene: .
V gene: TRBV14
clone size: few
CDR3 protein: CASSPFVFGGGGWEQFF
CDR3 DNA: TGTGCCAGCAGCCCTTTTGTCTTTGGCGGAGGGGGGTGGGAGCAGTTCTTC

J gene: TRBJ1-1
D gene: TRBD1
V gene: TRBV6-6
clone size: .
CDR3 protein: CASSYGQGRTEAFF
CDR3 DNA: TGTGCCAGCAGCTACGGACAGGGTAGGACTGAAGCTTTCTTT

J gene: TRBJ2-7
D gene: .
V gene: TRBV7-2
clone size: .
CDR3 protein: CASSLQVGKSYEQYF
CDR3 DNA: TGTGCCAGCAGCTTACAAGTTGGAAAGTCCTACGAGCAGTACTTC

J gene: TRBJ2-1
D gene: .
V gene: TRBV20-1
clone size: few
CDR3 protein: CSARDRADHYNEQFF
CDR3 DNA: TGCAGTGCTAGAGATCGGGCAGACCACTACAATGAGCAGTTCTTC

J gene: TRBJ2-1
D gene: .
V gene: TRBV10-3
clone size: few
CDR3 protein: CAISELASPEQFF
CDR3 DNA: TGTGCCATCAGTGAATTAGCTTCCCCTGAGCAGTTCTTC